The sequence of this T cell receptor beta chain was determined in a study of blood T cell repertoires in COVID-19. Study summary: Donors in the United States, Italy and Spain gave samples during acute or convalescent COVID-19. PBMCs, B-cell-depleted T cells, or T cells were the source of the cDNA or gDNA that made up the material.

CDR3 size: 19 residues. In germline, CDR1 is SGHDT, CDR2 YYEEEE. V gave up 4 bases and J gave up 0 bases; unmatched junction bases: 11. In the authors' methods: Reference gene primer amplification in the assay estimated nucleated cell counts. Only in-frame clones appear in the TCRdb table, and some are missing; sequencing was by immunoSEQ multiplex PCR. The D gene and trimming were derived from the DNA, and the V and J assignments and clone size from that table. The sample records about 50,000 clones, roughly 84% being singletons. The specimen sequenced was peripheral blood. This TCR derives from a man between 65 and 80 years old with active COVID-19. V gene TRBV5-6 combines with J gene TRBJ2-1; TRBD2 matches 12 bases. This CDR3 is CASSAILAGGPYSYNEQFF. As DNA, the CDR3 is TGTGCCAGCAGCGCGATCCTAGCGGGAGGGCCGTACTCCTACAATGAGCAGTTCTTC.